This TCR beta chain derives from a study of T cell repertoires in cytomegalovirus infection (dated by TCRdb to about 2019). Describing the broader study: Recently identified HLA-C-restricted CMV epitopes, whose presentation resists viral immunomodulation, were targeted by peptide stimulations together with well-studied HLA-B-restricted epitopes. Because public TCR beta signatures pointed to carriage of CMV infection together with the matching HLA type, the HLA type of each donor mattered for the analysis.

Sequencing took place on an Illumina HiSeq 1500. TCRdb passed the public sequencing reads through fastp at Q25 and MiXCR, retaining productive beta sequences. For every CDR3 protein sequence, its rows merge into one entry that carries the most common genes and DNA. The sample table records approximately 730,000 distinct CDR3 sequences; approximately 33% of these occur just once. The top ten constitute 15% to 20% of the sample. A word on this clonotype: What antigen it recognizes has not been identified. Qualities for individual bases were not recorded, and no much larger clone is one base off.

Overall study results and their limits: In the ex vivo response, HLA-C-restricted CMV-specific TCR beta clonotypes were dominant, and in two of eight donors the single most frequent clonotype came from this HLA-C-restricted group. Cumulative frequency of public TCR beta family members discriminated carriers of CMV infection plus the relevant HLA type in this cohort and an independent 352-donor cohort.

The label giving this sample's treatment or condition can be read as: in vitro stimulation with specific CMV peptide epitopes to enrich CMV-specific T cells. V sheds 6 bases and J sheds 8 bases, leaving 10 bases between their ends. The CDR3, from cysteine to phenylalanine, totals 12 residues. CDR3 DNA is the only sequence kept; it has 36 bases, read in frame from the first base. In the germline V gene, CDR1 corresponds to MNHNS and CDR2 to SASEGT. This sequence originates from a human donor in good health (CMV status not recorded). Some clones in this sample may be carry-over from other donors' samples. Material: cultured PBMCs, obtained from culture after CMV antigen stimulation. The rearrangement combines TRBV6-1 with TRBJ1-4, with the D gene not confidently named. CDR3 loop: CASRGPIEKLFF. The nucleotide sequence reads as follows: TGTGCCAGCAGGGGCCCGATCGAAAAACTGTTTTTT.